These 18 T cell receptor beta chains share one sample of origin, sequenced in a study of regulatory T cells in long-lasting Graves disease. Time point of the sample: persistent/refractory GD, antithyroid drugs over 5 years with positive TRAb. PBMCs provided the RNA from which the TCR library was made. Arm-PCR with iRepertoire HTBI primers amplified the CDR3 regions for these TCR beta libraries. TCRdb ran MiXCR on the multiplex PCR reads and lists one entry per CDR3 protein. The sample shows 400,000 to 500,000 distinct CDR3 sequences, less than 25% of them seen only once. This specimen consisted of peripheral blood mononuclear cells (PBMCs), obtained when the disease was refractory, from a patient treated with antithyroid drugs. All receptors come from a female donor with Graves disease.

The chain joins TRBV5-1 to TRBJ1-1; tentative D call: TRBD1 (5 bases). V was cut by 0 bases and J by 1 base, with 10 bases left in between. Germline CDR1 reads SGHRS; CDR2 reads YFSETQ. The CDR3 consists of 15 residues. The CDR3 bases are TGCGCCAGCAGCTTGGCCGGGGACCGGAACACTGAAGCTTTCTTT. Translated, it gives CASSLAGDRNTEAFF.

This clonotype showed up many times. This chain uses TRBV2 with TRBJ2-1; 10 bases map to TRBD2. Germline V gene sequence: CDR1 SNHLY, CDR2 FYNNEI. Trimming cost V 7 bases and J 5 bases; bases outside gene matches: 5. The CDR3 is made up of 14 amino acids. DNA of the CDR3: TGTGCCAGCACTGGACTAGCGGTAAACAATGAGCAGTTCTTC. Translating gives CASTGLAVNNEQFF.

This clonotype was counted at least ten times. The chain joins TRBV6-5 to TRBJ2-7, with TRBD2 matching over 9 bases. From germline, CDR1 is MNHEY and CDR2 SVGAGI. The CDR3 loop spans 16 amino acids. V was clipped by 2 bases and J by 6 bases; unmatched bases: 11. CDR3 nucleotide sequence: TGTGCCAGCAGTTACGGGGCTAGCGGGAAGTTTGGCGAGCAGTACTTC. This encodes CASSYGASGKFGEQYF.

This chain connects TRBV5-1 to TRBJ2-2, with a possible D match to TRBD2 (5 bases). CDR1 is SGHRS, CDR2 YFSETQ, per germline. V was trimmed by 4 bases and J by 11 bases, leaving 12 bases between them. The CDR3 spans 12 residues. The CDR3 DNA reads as TGCGCCAGCAGCCCGGGGAACCCTGAGCTGTTTTTT. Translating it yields CASSPGNPELFF.

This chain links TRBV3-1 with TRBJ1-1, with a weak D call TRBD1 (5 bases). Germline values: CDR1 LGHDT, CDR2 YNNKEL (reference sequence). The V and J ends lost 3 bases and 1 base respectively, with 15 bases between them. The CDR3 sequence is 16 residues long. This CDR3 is CASSHTGRLENTEAFF. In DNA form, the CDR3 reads TGTGCCAGCAGCCATACAGGTCGACTGGAGAACACTGAAGCTTTCTTT.

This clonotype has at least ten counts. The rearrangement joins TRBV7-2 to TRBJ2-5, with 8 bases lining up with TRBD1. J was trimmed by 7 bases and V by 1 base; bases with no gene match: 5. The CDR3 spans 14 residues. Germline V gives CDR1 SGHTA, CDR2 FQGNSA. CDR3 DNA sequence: TGTGCCAGCAGCTTAGGGACAGGGATTGTGACCCAGTACTTC. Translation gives CASSLGTGIVTQYF.

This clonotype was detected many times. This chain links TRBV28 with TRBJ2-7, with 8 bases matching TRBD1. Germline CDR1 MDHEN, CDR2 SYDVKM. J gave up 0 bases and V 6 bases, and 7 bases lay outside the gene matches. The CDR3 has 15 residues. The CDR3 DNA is TGTGCCAGCAGGTCCAACAGGGGGTCCTCCTACGAGCAGTACTTC. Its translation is CASRSNRGSSYEQYF.

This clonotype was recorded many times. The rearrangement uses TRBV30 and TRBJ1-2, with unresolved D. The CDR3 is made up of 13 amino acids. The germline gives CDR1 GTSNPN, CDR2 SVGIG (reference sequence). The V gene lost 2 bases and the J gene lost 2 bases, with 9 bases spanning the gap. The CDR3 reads CAWSLLRNYGYTF. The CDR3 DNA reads TGTGCCTGGAGTTTGCTAAGAAACTATGGCTACACCTTC.

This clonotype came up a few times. The CDR3 DNA reads TGTGCCAGCAGCGGACCGAGACAGGGACCAATGAACACTGAAGCTTTCTTT. It specifies CASSGPRQGPMNTEAFF. The chain uses TRBV9 and TRBJ1-1; 7 bases are a match to TRBD1. Germline CDR1 SGDLS, CDR2 YYNGEE. The CDR3 has 17 amino acids. Trimming at V came to 3 bases and at J to 0 bases, leaving 11 bases not matched to a gene.

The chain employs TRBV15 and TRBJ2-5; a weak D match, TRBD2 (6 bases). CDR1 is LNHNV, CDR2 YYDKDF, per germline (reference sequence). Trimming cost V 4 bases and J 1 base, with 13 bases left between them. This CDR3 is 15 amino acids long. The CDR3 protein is CATSIENSGQETQYF. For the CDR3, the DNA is TGTGCCACCAGCATAGAGAATAGCGGCCAAGAGACCCAGTACTTC.

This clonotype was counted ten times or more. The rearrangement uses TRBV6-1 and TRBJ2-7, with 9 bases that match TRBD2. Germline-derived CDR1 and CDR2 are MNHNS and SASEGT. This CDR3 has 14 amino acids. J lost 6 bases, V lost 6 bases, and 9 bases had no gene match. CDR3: CASSLAGGRSEQYF. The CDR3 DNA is TGTGCCAGCAGCTTGGCGGGAGGGCGTAGCGAGCAGTACTTC.

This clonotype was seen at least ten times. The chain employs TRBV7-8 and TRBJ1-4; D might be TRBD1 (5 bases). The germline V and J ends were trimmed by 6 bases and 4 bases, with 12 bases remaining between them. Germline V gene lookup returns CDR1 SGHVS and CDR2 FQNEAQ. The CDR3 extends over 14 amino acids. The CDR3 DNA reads TGTGCCAGCAGGAAGAGGGGCAGTAATGAAAAACTGTTTTTT. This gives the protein CASRKRGSNEKLFF.

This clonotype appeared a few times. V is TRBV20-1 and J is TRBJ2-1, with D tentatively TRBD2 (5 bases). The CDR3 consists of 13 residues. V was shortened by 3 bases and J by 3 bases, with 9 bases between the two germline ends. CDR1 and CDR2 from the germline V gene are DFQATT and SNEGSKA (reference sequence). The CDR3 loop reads CSARTGNYNEQFF. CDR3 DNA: TGCAGTGCTAGGACGGGAAACTACAATGAGCAGTTCTTC.

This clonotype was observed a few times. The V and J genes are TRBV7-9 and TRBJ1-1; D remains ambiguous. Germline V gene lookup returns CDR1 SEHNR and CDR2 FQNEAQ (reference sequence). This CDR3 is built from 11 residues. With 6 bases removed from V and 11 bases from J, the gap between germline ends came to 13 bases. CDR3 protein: CASRDDRVAFF. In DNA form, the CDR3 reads TGTGCCAGCAGGGACGACCGGGTGGCTTTCTTT.

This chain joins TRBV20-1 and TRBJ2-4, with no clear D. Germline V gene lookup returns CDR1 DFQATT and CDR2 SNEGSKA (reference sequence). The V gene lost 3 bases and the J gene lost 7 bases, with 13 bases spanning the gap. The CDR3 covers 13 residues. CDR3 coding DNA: TGCAGTGCTAGGCCAGTAGGGTTGAACATTCAGTACTTC. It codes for CSARPVGLNIQYF.

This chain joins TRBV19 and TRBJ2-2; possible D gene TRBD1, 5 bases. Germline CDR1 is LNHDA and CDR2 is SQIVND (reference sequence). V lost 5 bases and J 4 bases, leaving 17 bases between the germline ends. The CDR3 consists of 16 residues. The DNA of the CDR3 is TGTGCCAGTAGTCACCTAGTTGGGGCGAGCACCGGGGAGCTGTTTTTT. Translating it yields CASSHLVGASTGELFF.

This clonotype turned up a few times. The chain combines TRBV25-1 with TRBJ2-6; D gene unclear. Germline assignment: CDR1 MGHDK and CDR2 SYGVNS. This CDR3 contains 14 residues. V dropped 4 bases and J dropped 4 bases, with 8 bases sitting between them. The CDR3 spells CASSGMSGANVLTF. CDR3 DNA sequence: TGTGCCAGCAGTGGGATGTCCGGGGCCAACGTCCTGACTTTC.

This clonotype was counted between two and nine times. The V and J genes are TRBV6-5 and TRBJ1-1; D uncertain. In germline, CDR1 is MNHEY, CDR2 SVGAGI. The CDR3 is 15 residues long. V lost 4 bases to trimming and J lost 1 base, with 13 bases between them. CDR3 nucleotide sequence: TGTGCCAGCAGTTCGGAGACAAACAAGAACACTGAAGCTTTCTTT. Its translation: CASSSETNKNTEAFF.